This paragraph reports one T cell receptor beta chain. This sample is drawn from a study of T cell responses to AZD1222 COVID-19 vaccine. V dropped 2 bases and J dropped 0 bases, with 11 bases sitting between them. This CDR3 spans 17 amino acids. Germline loops: CDR1 KGHSH, CDR2 LQKENI. Measured with immunoSEQ multiplex PCR; TCRdb has only the in-frame clones, and not every one. Here the sample spans about 150,000 clones, approximately 90% being singletons. The rearrangement uses TRBV18 and TRBJ1-6; the D is unclear. The receptor was isolated from an adult who received the AZD1222 COVID-19 vaccine. The sequences come from peripheral blood, collected 28 days after the second AZD1222 dose. CDR3: CASSPIRPSSYNSPLHF. The CDR3 DNA is TGTGCCAGCTCACCAATACGGCCTAGCTCCTATAATTCACCCCTCCACTTT. The full variable domain, its missing parts supplied by reference TRBV18 and TRBJ1-6, is NAGVMQNPRHLVRRRGQEARLRCSPMKGHSHVYWYRQLPEEGLKFMVYLQKENIIDESGMPKERFSAEFPKEGPSILRIQQVVRGDSAAYFCASSPIRPSSYNSPLHFGNGTRLTVT.